These T cell receptor beta chains were read from a single sample in a study of blood T cell repertoires in COVID-19. Repertoires were generated with immunoSEQ multiplex PCR, while TCRdb's copy carries only in-frame clones and drops some. The table records about 210,000 clones, over 75% of them present only once. The specimen was PBMCs or T cells enriched from blood (not recorded which). The receptor set was obtained from a man in his forties or fifties who had recovered from COVID-19. CDR3s include the opening cysteine and the closing phenylalanine or tryptophan. The order of the fields is CDR3 protein, CDR3 DNA, J gene, D gene, V gene, clone size. D genes are given only for firm matches. Not every row has a clone size; where given, it reads once, few, many or a size class.

CDR3aa: CASSPGVLAQETQYF
CDR3nt: TGCGCCAGCAGCCCCGGGGTTTTAGCACAAGAGACCCAGTACTTC
j_gene: TRBJ2-5
d_gene: -
v_gene: TRBV5-1
abundance: -

CDR3aa: CASSRSGTSGRGSYEQYF
CDR3nt: TGCGCCAGCAGCCGCTCCGGGACTAGCGGGAGAGGCTCCTACGAGCAGTACTTC
j_gene: TRBJ2-7
d_gene: TRBD2
v_gene: TRBV4-1
abundance: once

CDR3aa: CASSPTSSYNEQFF
CDR3nt: TGCGCCAGCAGCCCTACTAGCTCCTACAATGAGCAGTTCTTC
j_gene: TRBJ2-1
d_gene: -
v_gene: TRBV5-1
abundance: -

CDR3aa: CASRFQSGATQYF
CDR3nt: TGCGCCAGCAGATTCCAAAGCGGGGCTACGCAGTATTTT
j_gene: TRBJ2-3
d_gene: TRBD2
v_gene: TRBV5-1
abundance: -

CDR3aa: CSVGESGGQSQPQHF
CDR3nt: TGCAGCGTTGGAGAGTCTGGGGGACAGAGTCAGCCCCAGCATTTT
j_gene: TRBJ1-5
d_gene: TRBD1
v_gene: TRBV29-1
abundance: -

CDR3aa: CASSYSRTGMNYGYTF
CDR3nt: TGTGCCAGCAGTTACTCGAGGACAGGCATGAACTATGGCTACACCTTC
j_gene: TRBJ1-2
d_gene: TRBD1
v_gene: TRBV6-5
abundance: -

CDR3aa: CASSLGGTGSYEQYF
CDR3nt: TGCGCCAGCAGCTTGGGAGGGACAGGGTCTTACGAGCAGTACTTC
j_gene: TRBJ2-7
d_gene: TRBD1
v_gene: TRBV5-1
abundance: -

CDR3aa: CASSVSGGPGVSGNTIYF
CDR3nt: TGTGCCAGCAGCGTATCGGGAGGTCCAGGAGTATCTGGAAACACCATATATTTT
j_gene: TRBJ1-3
d_gene: -
v_gene: TRBV9
abundance: -

CDR3aa: CASSLGWGTDNQPQHF
CDR3nt: TGCGCCAGCAGCTTGGGGTGGGGCACTGACAATCAGCCCCAGCATTTT
j_gene: TRBJ1-5
d_gene: -
v_gene: TRBV5-1
abundance: -

CDR3aa: CASSDAGGGTSNQPQHF
CDR3nt: TGTGCCAGCAGCGATGCGGGAGGGGGTACGAGCAATCAGCCCCAGCATTTT
j_gene: TRBJ1-5
d_gene: -
v_gene: TRBV28
abundance: -

CDR3aa: CATRGTGDQPQHF
CDR3nt: TGTGCCACCAGGGGGACAGGGGATCAGCCCCAGCATTTT
j_gene: TRBJ1-5
d_gene: TRBD1
v_gene: TRBV10-3
abundance: -

CDR3aa: CASSFQGQANEKLFF
CDR3nt: TGCGCCAGCAGCTTCCAGGGTCAGGCTAATGAAAAACTGTTTTTT
j_gene: TRBJ1-4
d_gene: -
v_gene: TRBV5-1
abundance: once

CDR3aa: CASSRSRGYSGRVPSTDTQYF
CDR3nt: TGTGCCAGCAGTCGTTCGAGGGGTTATAGCGGGAGAGTACCAAGCACAGATACGCAGTATTTT
j_gene: TRBJ2-3
d_gene: TRBD2
v_gene: TRBV6-6
abundance: -

CDR3aa: CASFPGPGELFF
CDR3nt: TGTGCCAGCTTTCCAGGTCCCGGGGAGCTGTTTTTT
j_gene: TRBJ2-2
d_gene: -
v_gene: TRBV7-9
abundance: -

CDR3aa: CASSPHSGKQYF
CDR3nt: TGTGCCAGCTCGCCCCATAGCGGAAAGCAGTACTTC
j_gene: TRBJ2-7
d_gene: -
v_gene: TRBV5-4
abundance: -

CDR3aa: CASGSQSGANVLTF
CDR3nt: TGCGCCAGCGGCTCCCAGTCTGGGGCCAACGTCCTGACTTTC
j_gene: TRBJ2-6
d_gene: -
v_gene: TRBV5-1
abundance: -

CDR3aa: CASRPREAGPGAFF
CDR3nt: TGTGCCAGTAGACCGAGGGAGGCAGGTCCTGGGGCTTTCTTT
j_gene: TRBJ1-1
d_gene: -
v_gene: TRBV19
abundance: -

CDR3aa: CASTTVVVGSYEQYF
CDR3nt: TGTGCCAGCACCACGGTGGTGGTCGGGTCCTACGAGCAGTACTTC
j_gene: TRBJ2-7
d_gene: -
v_gene: TRBV21-1
abundance: -

CDR3aa: CASSPVASATYNEQFF
CDR3nt: TGTGCCAGCAGCCCTGTGGCTAGCGCCACCTACAATGAGCAGTTCTTC
j_gene: TRBJ2-1
d_gene: -
v_gene: TRBV7-3
abundance: -

CDR3aa: CASSQETGMNSPLHF
CDR3nt: TGCGCCAGCAGCCAAGAAACAGGGATGAATTCACCCCTCCACTTT
j_gene: TRBJ1-6
d_gene: -
v_gene: TRBV4-1
abundance: -

CDR3aa: CASSSGTGGYGYTF
CDR3nt: TGTGCCAGCAGCTCCGGGACAGGGGGTTATGGCTACACCTTC
j_gene: TRBJ1-2
d_gene: TRBD1
v_gene: TRBV7-9
abundance: -

CDR3aa: CASTTGGASDTGELFF
CDR3nt: TGTGCCAGCACCACTGGGGGGGCGAGCGACACCGGGGAGCTGTTTTTT
j_gene: TRBJ2-2
d_gene: -
v_gene: TRBV5-4
abundance: -

CDR3aa: CASSLPSRDTEAFF
CDR3nt: TGTGCCAGCAGTTTACCCTCCCGGGACACTGAAGCTTTCTTT
j_gene: TRBJ1-1
d_gene: -
v_gene: TRBV28
abundance: -

CDR3aa: CASSVSGGNYGYTF
CDR3nt: TGTGCCAGCAGCGTATCTGGAGGGAACTATGGCTACACCTTC
j_gene: TRBJ1-2
d_gene: -
v_gene: TRBV9
abundance: -

CDR3aa: CASAGQGAYYGYTF
CDR3nt: TGTGCCAGCGCGGGACAGGGGGCTTACTATGGCTACACCTTC
j_gene: TRBJ1-2
d_gene: TRBD1
v_gene: TRBV27
abundance: -

CDR3aa: CASSSGRDFSEQYF
CDR3nt: TGTGCCAGCAGCAGCGGGCGCGACTTCTCCGAGCAGTACTTC
j_gene: TRBJ2-7
d_gene: -
v_gene: TRBV13
abundance: -

CDR3aa: CASSESTSGGAWETQYF
CDR3nt: TGCGCCAGCAGTGAGTCGACTAGCGGGGGGGCCTGGGAGACCCAGTACTTC
j_gene: TRBJ2-5
d_gene: TRBD2
v_gene: TRBV10-1
abundance: -

CDR3aa: CSVEENRGWLNTQYF
CDR3nt: TGCAGCGTTGAAGAAAACAGGGGGTGGTTGAATACGCAGTATTTT
j_gene: TRBJ2-3
d_gene: TRBD1
v_gene: TRBV29-1
abundance: -

CDR3aa: CASSHTGTGDGYTF
CDR3nt: TGTGCCAGCAGCCATACCGGGACAGGGGATGGCTACACCTTC
j_gene: TRBJ1-2
d_gene: TRBD1
v_gene: TRBV13
abundance: -

CDR3aa: CASSEEGRTHGYTF
CDR3nt: TGTGCCAGCAGTGAAGAGGGGCGCACACATGGCTACACCTTC
j_gene: TRBJ1-2
d_gene: -
v_gene: TRBV2
abundance: -

CDR3aa: CASSPLLAKNNEQFF
CDR3nt: TGTGCCAGCTCACCCTTACTAGCGAAAAACAATGAGCAGTTCTTC
j_gene: TRBJ2-1
d_gene: TRBD2
v_gene: TRBV18
abundance: -

CDR3aa: CASSRLGAGGYNEQFF
CDR3nt: TGTGCCAGCAGCCGCTTGGGAGCGGGGGGCTACAATGAGCAGTTCTTC
j_gene: TRBJ2-1
d_gene: TRBD2
v_gene: TRBV5-4
abundance: -

CDR3aa: CSVGQGPADTQYF
CDR3nt: TGCAGCGTTGGACAGGGTCCGGCAGATACGCAGTATTTT
j_gene: TRBJ2-3
d_gene: TRBD1
v_gene: TRBV29-1
abundance: -

CDR3aa: CASSLGQQGDGYTF
CDR3nt: TGTGCCAGCAGCTTAGGGCAACAGGGCGATGGCTACACCTTC
j_gene: TRBJ1-2
d_gene: -
v_gene: TRBV7-9
abundance: many

CDR3aa: CASSRQWNGELFF
CDR3nt: TGTGCCAGCAGTCGACAGTGGAACGGGGAGCTGTTTTTT
j_gene: TRBJ2-2
d_gene: -
v_gene: TRBV12-3/TRBV12-4
abundance: -

CDR3aa: CASTPRDRFYGYTF
CDR3nt: TGTGCCAGTACCCCACGGGACAGGTTCTATGGCTACACCTTC
j_gene: TRBJ1-2
d_gene: TRBD1
v_gene: TRBV19
abundance: many

CDR3aa: CASSFRQGVDTGELFF
CDR3nt: TGTGCCAGCAGCTTCAGACAGGGGGTCGACACCGGGGAGCTGTTTTTT
j_gene: TRBJ2-2
d_gene: TRBD1
v_gene: TRBV9
abundance: -

CDR3aa: CASSLDRGRETQYF
CDR3nt: TGTGCCAGTAGTTTGGACAGGGGGAGAGAGACCCAGTACTTC
j_gene: TRBJ2-5
d_gene: TRBD1
v_gene: TRBV19
abundance: -

CDR3aa: CASSPPQGFYEQYF
CDR3nt: TGTGCCAGTAGTCCACCCCAGGGTTTCTACGAGCAGTACTTC
j_gene: TRBJ2-7
d_gene: -
v_gene: TRBV19
abundance: -

CDR3aa: CASRPVVHSSYNEQFF
CDR3nt: TGTGCCAGCAGACCCGTCGTACACAGCTCCTACAATGAGCAGTTCTTC
j_gene: TRBJ2-1
d_gene: -
v_gene: TRBV27
abundance: -

CDR3aa: CASSPPPTVSNQPQHF
CDR3nt: TGTGCCAGTAGTCCCCCCCCGACAGTTAGCAATCAGCCCCAGCATTTT
j_gene: TRBJ1-5
d_gene: -
v_gene: TRBV19
abundance: -

CDR3aa: CASSQNIQGEAFF
CDR3nt: TGTGCCAGCAGCCAAAACATACAGGGCGAAGCTTTCTTT
j_gene: TRBJ1-1
d_gene: -
v_gene: TRBV3-1/TRBV3-2
abundance: few

CDR3aa: CASRSGTGGIYTF
CDR3nt: TGCGCCAGCAGATCCGGGACAGGGGGGATCTACACCTTC
j_gene: TRBJ1-2
d_gene: TRBD1
v_gene: TRBV5-1
abundance: -

CDR3aa: CASSWRTGHEQYF
CDR3nt: TGTGCCAGCAGTTGGAGGACAGGCCACGAGCAGTACTTC
j_gene: TRBJ2-7
d_gene: TRBD1
v_gene: TRBV12-3/TRBV12-4
abundance: -

CDR3aa: CASSPTTASSGEQYF
CDR3nt: TGCGCCAGCAGCCCGACGACAGCTTCGTCGGGCGAGCAGTACTTC
j_gene: TRBJ2-7
d_gene: -
v_gene: TRBV5-1
abundance: -

CDR3aa: CATSDLGGANTGELFF
CDR3nt: TGTGCCACCAGTGATTTGGGCGGCGCGAACACCGGGGAGCTGTTTTTT
j_gene: TRBJ2-2
d_gene: -
v_gene: TRBV24-1
abundance: -

CDR3aa: CASSPTEGKNQPQHF
CDR3nt: TGTGCCAGCAGTCCCACAGAAGGAAAGAATCAGCCCCAGCATTTT
j_gene: TRBJ1-5
d_gene: -
v_gene: TRBV2
abundance: -

CDR3aa: CATRTSGNEQYF
CDR3nt: TGTGCCACCCGGACTAGCGGCAACGAGCAGTACTTC
j_gene: TRBJ2-7
d_gene: TRBD2
v_gene: TRBV15
abundance: -

CDR3aa: CASSPTTDSNQPQHF
CDR3nt: TGTGCCAGCTCACCAACGACGGACTCCAATCAGCCCCAGCATTTT
j_gene: TRBJ1-5
d_gene: -
v_gene: TRBV18
abundance: -

CDR3aa: CASSVDRGNTIYF
CDR3nt: TGTGCCAGCAGCGTCGACAGGGGAAACACCATATATTTT
j_gene: TRBJ1-3
d_gene: -
v_gene: TRBV5-4
abundance: -

CDR3aa: CASSFRTGRRTDGYTF
CDR3nt: TGTGCCAGCAGTTTCCGGACAGGGCGCCGAACTGATGGCTACACCTTC
j_gene: TRBJ1-2
d_gene: TRBD1
v_gene: TRBV6-5
abundance: -